These T cell receptor beta chains were read from a single sample in a study of cytomegalovirus exposure and HLA in healthy donors. Here immunoSEQ multiplex PCR was the method, and the copy in TCRdb shows in-frame clones only, minus some. The sample yields roughly 75,000 clones, roughly 95% seen once. The specimen was PBMCs. These receptors were taken from a woman between 18 and 29 years old in good health and CMV-seropositive. Each CDR3 is given with its conserved first and last residue. The D gene is left open where the match is weak. Size tells how often a clone was seen (once, few, many) or the class of an expanded clone, and some rows leave it out.

v_call: TRBV9
clone_size: -
d_call: -
j_call: TRBJ2-2
cdr3_nt: TGTGCCAGCACCGTGGGGGCGGCCGGGGAGCTGTTTTTT
cdr3_aa: CASTVGAAGELFF

v_call: TRBV19
clone_size: -
d_call: -
j_call: TRBJ2-5
cdr3_nt: TGTGCCAGTAGTATAGAGGTCAGGGCAAAAGAGACCCAGTACTTC
cdr3_aa: CASSIEVRAKETQYF

v_call: TRBV2
clone_size: -
d_call: TRBD1
j_call: TRBJ2-7
cdr3_nt: TGTGCTAGCAGTGACAGGGTGGTTGGCTACGAGCAGTACTTC
cdr3_aa: CASSDRVVGYEQYF

v_call: TRBV9
clone_size: -
d_call: TRBD2
j_call: TRBJ2-3
cdr3_nt: TGTGCCAGCAGCGTATCGGGACTAGCGAGCACAGATACGCAGTATTTT
cdr3_aa: CASSVSGLASTDTQYF

v_call: TRBV20-1
clone_size: -
d_call: -
j_call: TRBJ1-1
cdr3_nt: TGCAGTGCTAGTAGCAACGCTGAAGCTTTCTTT
cdr3_aa: CSASSNAEAFF

v_call: TRBV29-1
clone_size: -
d_call: TRBD1
j_call: TRBJ2-7
cdr3_nt: TGCAGCGCCGGGGACAGGGACGAGCAGTACTTC
cdr3_aa: CSAGDRDEQYF

v_call: TRBV28
clone_size: -
d_call: TRBD2
j_call: TRBJ2-1
cdr3_nt: TGTGCCAGCAGTTATAGCGGGAGTTACATCTACAATGAGCAGTTCTTC
cdr3_aa: CASSYSGSYIYNEQFF

v_call: TRBV29-1
clone_size: -
d_call: TRBD1
j_call: TRBJ2-7
cdr3_nt: TGCAGCGTCTTGACAGGGAGCCCCTACGAGCAGTACTTC
cdr3_aa: CSVLTGSPYEQYF

v_call: TRBV6-6
clone_size: once
d_call: -
j_call: TRBJ2-3
cdr3_nt: TGTGCCAGCAGTTACTCCGGGCAGGGGGGCTACTATACGCAGTATTTT
cdr3_aa: CASSYSGQGGYYTQYF

v_call: TRBV19
clone_size: -
d_call: TRBD1
j_call: TRBJ2-7
cdr3_nt: TGTGCCAGTAGTATCGCGGCAGGGGGCGAGCAGTACTTC
cdr3_aa: CASSIAAGGEQYF

v_call: TRBV7-2
clone_size: -
d_call: -
j_call: TRBJ2-4
cdr3_nt: TGTGCCAGCAGCTCCCATCACAGGAACATTCAGTACTTC
cdr3_aa: CASSSHHRNIQYF

v_call: TRBV6-6
clone_size: once
d_call: -
j_call: TRBJ1-2
cdr3_nt: TGTGCCAGCAGTTACCGGCCGGGGGGCGGCGATGGCTACACCTTC
cdr3_aa: CASSYRPGGGDGYTF

v_call: TRBV5-4
clone_size: -
d_call: TRBD2
j_call: TRBJ2-7
cdr3_nt: TGTGCCAGCAGCTTGGATGGGGCTAGCGGATACGAGCAGTACTTC
cdr3_aa: CASSLDGASGYEQYF

v_call: TRBV4-3
clone_size: -
d_call: TRBD1
j_call: TRBJ1-6
cdr3_nt: TGCGCCAGCAGCCAAGCCGAGACAGGGGTTAATTCACCCCTCCACTTT
cdr3_aa: CASSQAETGVNSPLHF

v_call: TRBV9
clone_size: -
d_call: -
j_call: TRBJ2-6
cdr3_nt: TGTGCCAGCAGCGGAGGCAGGGGATCTGGGGCCAACGTCCTGACTTTC
cdr3_aa: CASSGGRGSGANVLTF

v_call: TRBV5-4
clone_size: -
d_call: TRBD1
j_call: TRBJ2-7
cdr3_nt: TGTGCCAGCAGCTTGGCTCCGGGACAGGGGGTGGGCGAGCAGTACTTC
cdr3_aa: CASSLAPGQGVGEQYF

v_call: TRBV11-3
clone_size: -
d_call: -
j_call: TRBJ2-2
cdr3_nt: TGTGCCAGCAGCGGTTCCGGGACAAGCGGCCGGGAGCTGTTTTTT
cdr3_aa: CASSGSGTSGRELFF

v_call: TRBV4-3
clone_size: -
d_call: -
j_call: TRBJ1-1
cdr3_nt: TGCGCCAGCAGCCAAGATCGGGGGGTGCCGAACACTGAAGCTTTCTTT
cdr3_aa: CASSQDRGVPNTEAFF

v_call: TRBV30
clone_size: once
d_call: -
j_call: TRBJ2-3
cdr3_nt: TGTGCCTGGAGTCTAAAGGGGCGGGGAGCAGATACGCAGTATTTT
cdr3_aa: CAWSLKGRGADTQYF

v_call: TRBV21-1
clone_size: -
d_call: -
j_call: TRBJ2-7
cdr3_nt: TGTGCCAGCAGCAAATCGTGTCGTTTGATAGAGGGCCACGAGCAGTACTTC
cdr3_aa: CASSKSCRLIEGHEQYF

v_call: TRBV6-6
clone_size: -
d_call: -
j_call: TRBJ2-7
cdr3_nt: TGTGCCAGCAGTTACTCGACTGCGGGATACGAGCAGTACTTC
cdr3_aa: CASSYSTAGYEQYF

v_call: TRBV11-3
clone_size: -
d_call: TRBD1
j_call: TRBJ2-7
cdr3_nt: TGTGCCAGCAGCAAGGGACAGGAAACCTACGAGCAGTACTTC
cdr3_aa: CASSKGQETYEQYF

v_call: TRBV5-1
clone_size: -
d_call: TRBD1
j_call: TRBJ1-1
cdr3_nt: TGCGCCAGCAGCCAAGGGACAGGGGAAACTGAAGCTTTCTTT
cdr3_aa: CASSQGTGETEAFF

v_call: TRBV7-3
clone_size: -
d_call: TRBD1
j_call: TRBJ2-6
cdr3_nt: TGTGCCAGCAGCTCGACAGGGTCCCCTGGGGCCAACGTCCTGACTTTC
cdr3_aa: CASSSTGSPGANVLTF

v_call: TRBV5-1
clone_size: -
d_call: -
j_call: TRBJ1-1
cdr3_nt: TGCGCCAGCAGCTTACCAAGCGGGGCTCCGAACACTGAAGCTTTCTTT
cdr3_aa: CASSLPSGAPNTEAFF

v_call: TRBV7-8
clone_size: -
d_call: -
j_call: TRBJ1-4
cdr3_nt: TGTGCCAGCAGCCCCAGGGACACCACAGCTGAAAAACTGTTTTTT
cdr3_aa: CASSPRDTTAEKLFF

v_call: TRBV19
clone_size: -
d_call: -
j_call: TRBJ1-2
cdr3_nt: TGTGCCAGTAGGAGAGGAGCAGGGATTGGCTACACCTTC
cdr3_aa: CASRRGAGIGYTF

v_call: TRBV2
clone_size: once
d_call: TRBD1
j_call: TRBJ2-2
cdr3_nt: TGTGCCAGCAGTGAACAGGGACAGAGTACCGGGGAGCTGTTTTTT
cdr3_aa: CASSEQGQSTGELFF

v_call: TRBV5-1
clone_size: -
d_call: TRBD1
j_call: TRBJ2-6
cdr3_nt: TGCGCCAGCAGCTTGGGCGACGCCGGGACAGGGGGCACTGGGGCCAACGTCCTGACTTTC
cdr3_aa: CASSLGDAGTGGTGANVLTF

v_call: TRBV7-8
clone_size: -
d_call: -
j_call: TRBJ2-1
cdr3_nt: TGTGCCAGCAGCCCCCACTTATCCTACAATGAGCAGTTCTTC
cdr3_aa: CASSPHLSYNEQFF

v_call: TRBV2
clone_size: -
d_call: TRBD1
j_call: TRBJ1-2
cdr3_nt: TGTGCCAGCAGCCCCCATGGGGGACAGGGGGACAACTATGGCTACACCTTC
cdr3_aa: CASSPHGGQGDNYGYTF

v_call: TRBV7-2
clone_size: -
d_call: -
j_call: TRBJ2-4
cdr3_nt: TGTGCCAGCAGCTTAAGTGGGGGGAATACCCGGCACATTCAGTACTTC
cdr3_aa: CASSLSGGNTRHIQYF

v_call: TRBV28
clone_size: -
d_call: TRBD1
j_call: TRBJ1-2
cdr3_nt: TGTGCCAGCAGTCCACCAGGTCCGATCAAGACAGGGCCTGGTGGCTACACCTTC
cdr3_aa: CASSPPGPIKTGPGGYTF

v_call: TRBV5-1
clone_size: -
d_call: TRBD1
j_call: TRBJ1-3
cdr3_nt: TGCGCCAGCAGCCCCGGGACAGGGGCCTGGATTTCCTCTGGAAACACCATATATTTT
cdr3_aa: CASSPGTGAWISSGNTIYF

v_call: TRBV4-2
clone_size: -
d_call: TRBD2
j_call: TRBJ2-5
cdr3_nt: TGTGCCAGCAGCCAAGAGAGCGGGGGCCATCCTGGGGAGACCCAGTACTTC
cdr3_aa: CASSQESGGHPGETQYF

v_call: TRBV6-6
clone_size: -
d_call: -
j_call: TRBJ1-5
cdr3_nt: TGTGCCAGCAGTTATTATAGCAATCAGCCCCAGCATTTT
cdr3_aa: CASSYYSNQPQHF

v_call: TRBV19
clone_size: -
d_call: TRBD1
j_call: TRBJ2-1
cdr3_nt: TGTGCCAGTAGTCCCCCTACGGGGACAGGATACAATGAGCAGTTCTTC
cdr3_aa: CASSPPTGTGYNEQFF

v_call: TRBV27
clone_size: -
d_call: TRBD1
j_call: TRBJ1-4
cdr3_nt: TGTGCCAGCAGTTTATACGGACAGGGGAGAGAAAAACTGTTTTTT
cdr3_aa: CASSLYGQGREKLFF

v_call: TRBV7-3
clone_size: -
d_call: TRBD2
j_call: TRBJ2-7
cdr3_nt: TGTGCCAGCAGCTTAAATTTCGGGAGGGAGCAGTACTTC
cdr3_aa: CASSLNFGREQYF

v_call: TRBV6-6
clone_size: -
d_call: -
j_call: TRBJ1-6
cdr3_nt: TGTGCCAGCAGCTTCTCGGGGGGCTATTCACCCCTCCACTTT
cdr3_aa: CASSFSGGYSPLHF

v_call: TRBV7-9
clone_size: -
d_call: TRBD2
j_call: TRBJ2-3
cdr3_nt: TGTGCCAGCAGCTTGACTAGCATCTTGGCAGATACGCAGTATTTT
cdr3_aa: CASSLTSILADTQYF

v_call: TRBV7-2
clone_size: -
d_call: -
j_call: TRBJ2-4
cdr3_nt: TGTGCCAGCGCGAGGAGGGAGGCCAAAAACATTCAGTACTTC
cdr3_aa: CASARREAKNIQYF

v_call: TRBV6-6
clone_size: -
d_call: TRBD2
j_call: TRBJ2-3
cdr3_nt: TGTGCCAGCAGTGGAGGTAGCGGGGGTATTTTAGATACGCAGTATTTT
cdr3_aa: CASSGGSGGILDTQYF

v_call: TRBV18
clone_size: -
d_call: -
j_call: TRBJ2-3
cdr3_nt: TGTGCCAGCTCACGGGCCGTTTCAACGGATACGCAGTATTTT
cdr3_aa: CASSRAVSTDTQYF

v_call: TRBV7-2
clone_size: once
d_call: -
j_call: TRBJ2-5
cdr3_nt: TGTGCCAGCAGCTTCAACAGACTACAAGAGACCCAGTACTTC
cdr3_aa: CASSFNRLQETQYF

v_call: TRBV5-1
clone_size: -
d_call: TRBD1
j_call: TRBJ2-7
cdr3_nt: TGCGCCAGCAGCTCTATCCGGGACAGGGGGCTATACGAGCAGTACTTC
cdr3_aa: CASSSIRDRGLYEQYF

v_call: TRBV9
clone_size: -
d_call: -
j_call: TRBJ2-7
cdr3_nt: TGTGCCAGCAGCGTAGACTCAGGTCCCTCCTACGAGCAGTACTTC
cdr3_aa: CASSVDSGPSYEQYF

v_call: TRBV27
clone_size: -
d_call: -
j_call: TRBJ1-6
cdr3_nt: TGTGCCAGCAGTTTATTCGGTCTCCCCGCCAACTATAATTCACCCCTCCACTTT
cdr3_aa: CASSLFGLPANYNSPLHF

v_call: TRBV7-9
clone_size: -
d_call: -
j_call: TRBJ2-3
cdr3_nt: TGTGCCAGCAGCCGCTACTCCTCGACTAGGCAGTCAGATACGCAGTATTTT
cdr3_aa: CASSRYSSTRQSDTQYF

v_call: TRBV5-1
clone_size: once
d_call: TRBD1
j_call: TRBJ2-5
cdr3_nt: TGCGCCAGCAGTTTGGGACAGGGGGAACAAGAGACCCAGTACTTC
cdr3_aa: CASSLGQGEQETQYF

v_call: TRBV5-4
clone_size: -
d_call: -
j_call: TRBJ2-2
cdr3_nt: TGTGCCAGCAGCCCCCAAGGGCGGGGTCTCCTGAACACCGGGGAGCTGTTTTTT
cdr3_aa: CASSPQGRGLLNTGELFF

v_call: TRBV4-3
clone_size: few
d_call: TRBD2
j_call: TRBJ2-1
cdr3_nt: TGCGCCAGCAGCCAGTCTAGCGGGGGGTCCTACAATGAGCAGTTCTTC
cdr3_aa: CASSQSSGGSYNEQFF

v_call: TRBV19
clone_size: -
d_call: TRBD1
j_call: TRBJ2-5
cdr3_nt: TGTGCCAGTAGTATATGGACAGGTCCGGAGGAGACCCAGTACTTC
cdr3_aa: CASSIWTGPEETQYF

v_call: TRBV6-5
clone_size: few
d_call: TRBD1
j_call: TRBJ2-1
cdr3_nt: TGTGCCAGCAGTCGGGCCCGTGCAGGGGGCAATGAGCAGTTCTTC
cdr3_aa: CASSRARAGGNEQFF

v_call: TRBV7-3
clone_size: -
d_call: -
j_call: TRBJ2-5
cdr3_nt: TGTGCCAGCAGCTTAAGTCAGGGAAAGACCCAGTACTTC
cdr3_aa: CASSLSQGKTQYF

v_call: TRBV7-2
clone_size: once
d_call: TRBD2
j_call: TRBJ2-2
cdr3_nt: TGTGCCAGCAGCCCCTTCGGGGGGAGCGACACCGGGGAGCTGTTTTTT
cdr3_aa: CASSPFGGSDTGELFF

v_call: TRBV6-5
clone_size: once
d_call: TRBD1
j_call: TRBJ1-4
cdr3_nt: TGTGCCAGCAGGGACAGGGGATTACAGGGGGAAAAACTGTTTTTT
cdr3_aa: CASRDRGLQGEKLFF

v_call: TRBV4-3
clone_size: -
d_call: -
j_call: TRBJ1-3
cdr3_nt: TGCGCCAGCAGCCAAGATCGTGGAAACACCATATATTTT
cdr3_aa: CASSQDRGNTIYF

v_call: TRBV29-1
clone_size: -
d_call: TRBD1
j_call: TRBJ2-1
cdr3_nt: TGCAGTCAGGGGGACACCTACAATGAGCAGTTCTTC
cdr3_aa: CSQGDTYNEQFF

v_call: TRBV5-1
clone_size: -
d_call: -
j_call: TRBJ2-2
cdr3_nt: TGCGCCAGCAAGGAAGGAGTCGAGAACACCGGGGAGCTGTTTTTT
cdr3_aa: CASKEGVENTGELFF